One and the same sample provided the 26 T cell receptor beta chains below, sequenced in a study of CD8 T cells in Susac syndrome. Reverse transcription of about 0.45 to 1 ug RNA was performed with random hexamers. TCRdb ran MiXCR on the immunoSEQ multiplex PCR reads and lists one entry per CDR3 protein. The sample includes about 300,000 distinct CDR3 sequences, approximately 89% of them seen just once. Sequenced material: CD8+ T cells from PBMCs. All receptors derive from a human donor with multiple sclerosis.

This chain's CDR3 is CATLAGDNNEQFF. Written as DNA, the CDR3 is TGTGCCACCTTAGCGGGGGATAACAATGAGCAGTTCTTC. The chain carries TRBV10-3 and TRBJ2-1; 9 bases align to TRBD2. The CDR3 sequence is 13 residues long. The germline V gene has CDR1 ENHRY and CDR2 SYGVKD. V gave up 10 bases and J gave up 5 bases; unmatched junction bases: 6.

This chain joins TRBV25-1 and TRBJ1-4, with D maybe TRBD1 (5 bases). The V end lost 1 base, the J end lost 8 bases, and 11 bases lay between the germline ends. Looked up from germline, CDR1 is MGHDK and CDR2 is SYGVNS. The CDR3 contains 14 residues. CDR3 protein: CASSEFLGDEKLFF. As DNA, the CDR3 is TGTGCCAGCAGTGAATTTTTGGGGGACGAAAAACTGTTTTTT. The full variable domain, completed using reference TRBV25-1 and TRBJ1-4, is EADIYQTPRYLVIGTGKKITLECSQTMGHDKMYWYQQDPGMELHLIHYSYGVNSTEKGDLSSESTVSRIRTEHFPLTLESARPSHTSQYLCASSEFLGDEKLFFGSGTQLSVL.

The genes are TRBV29-1 and TRBJ2-1; D is perhaps TRBD2 (5 bases). This CDR3 has 11 residues. V was cut by 4 bases and J by 10 bases, with 11 bases left in between. In germline, CDR1 is SQVTM, CDR2 ANQGSEA. The CDR3 region is CSVGTGVEQFF. The DNA of the CDR3 is TGCAGCGTTGGAACCGGGGTCGAGCAGTTCTTC.

The chain uses TRBV30 and TRBJ1-2; D call uncertain. The CDR3 runs to 18 residues. Germline loops: CDR1 GTSNPN, CDR2 SVGIG (reference sequence). Trimming removed 4 bases from V and 1 base from J, with 25 bases in between. The CDR3 is CAWIDPPMSLGYNYGYTF. The CDR3 DNA reads TGTGCCTGGATCGACCCCCCGATGTCCTTGGGCTATAACTATGGCTACACCTTC.

The chain employs TRBV28 and TRBJ2-3, with TRBD2 matching over 12 bases. The CDR3 is made up of 16 amino acids. Germline assignment: CDR1 MDHEN and CDR2 SYDVKM. V shed 5 bases, J shed 2 bases, and the junction held 5 bases outside the gene matches. The CDR3 DNA follows: TGTGCCAGCAGTACTCTAGCGGGAGGGTTCACAGATACGCAGTATTTT. Translating gives CASSTLAGGFTDTQYF. The variable domain in full, with the rest retrieved from reference TRBV28 and TRBJ2-3, is DVKVTQSSRYLVKRTGEKVFLECVQDMDHENMFWYRQDPGLGLRLIYFSYDVKMKEKGDIPEGYSVSREKKERFSLILESASTNQTSMYLCASSTLAGGFTDTQYFGPGTRLTVL.

The chain recombines TRBV6-5 with TRBJ2-1, with 11 bases fitting TRBD2. CDR1 and CDR2 from the germline V gene are MNHEY and SVGAGI. The CDR3 runs 16 residues. J was trimmed by 7 bases and V by 3 bases; bases with no gene match: 8. CDR3 sequence: CASSYPSGGPENEQFF. The CDR3 region has the DNA TGTGCCAGCAGTTATCCTAGCGGGGGGCCGGAGAATGAGCAGTTCTTC.

The V call is TRBV11-2, the J call TRBJ2-3; maybe TRBD2 (6 bases). The CDR3 consists of 15 residues. V lost 4 bases to trimming and J lost 5 bases, with 16 bases between them. Per germline, CDR1 SGHAT and CDR2 FQNNGV. CDR3 in DNA: TGTGCCAGCAGCTCGGGATCTAGCGTTGGAGATACGCAGTATTTT. Protein product: CASSSGSSVGDTQYF.

The J gene is TRBJ2-3, the V gene TRBV15; the match to TRBD2 covers 9 bases. The CDR3 has 13 amino acids. Looked up from germline, CDR1 is LNHNV and CDR2 is YYDKDF (reference sequence). CDR3 amino acids: CSAAGGHSDTQYF. CDR3 in DNA: TGTTCTGCGGCGGGAGGGCATTCAGATACGCAGTATTTT.

The chain couples TRBV4-3 to TRBJ2-1; D remains ambiguous. Per the germline V gene, CDR1 is LGHNA and CDR2 is YSLEER. This CDR3 contains 18 residues. The ends were cut back, 0 bases at V and 0 bases at J, with 15 bases in the middle. The CDR3 region is CASSQDDLAASSYNEQFF. CDR3 nucleotides: TGCGCCAGCAGCCAAGATGACTTGGCGGCTAGCTCCTACAATGAGCAGTTCTTC.

On this clonotype itself: The germline gene is not matched at one end of the junction; a read error may be the cause. The chain carries TRBV7-9 and TRBJ2-3; 7 bases are a match to TRBD2. The CDR3 is made up of 15 amino acids. CDR1 and CDR2 (germline): SEHNR, FQNEAQ (reference sequence). The DNA of the CDR3 is TGTGCCAGCAGCCCTGCGGGGGTCAGCACGGATACGCAGTATTTT. Translation: CASSPAGVSTDTQYF.

V usage is TRBV4-2 and J usage is TRBJ2-1; D perhaps matches TRBD2 (6 bases). The CDR3 is made up of 14 amino acids. Germline loops: CDR1 LGHNA, CDR2 YNFKEQ. V lost 0 bases, J lost 6 bases, and 9 bases lay in between. The CDR3 loop reads CASSQEVGGNEQFF. The CDR3 region has the DNA TGTGCCAGCAGCCAAGAGGTGGGGGGCAATGAGCAGTTCTTC.

CDR3 in amino acids: CASSVGGLGNYGYTF. DNA for the CDR3: TGTGCCAGCAGCGTAGGGGGTCTGGGGAACTATGGCTACACCTTC. This sequence joins TRBV9 and TRBJ1-2; D is unresolved. This CDR3 region has 15 residues. Germline V CDR1 and CDR2: SGDLS, YYNGEE. With 0 bases removed from V and 2 bases from J, the gap between germline ends came to 11 bases.

The V call is TRBV4-3, the J call TRBJ2-7; tentative D call: TRBD2 (6 bases). Trimming took off 4 bases at V and 0 bases at J, with 13 bases between the two ends. Germline V gene lookup returns CDR1 LGHNA and CDR2 YSLEER. This CDR3 spans 15 amino acids. CDR3 protein: CASSRYGTPSYEQYF. DNA of the CDR3: TGCGCCAGCAGCCGCTACGGGACTCCCTCCTACGAGCAGTACTTC.

The V call is TRBV27, the J call TRBJ2-5, with D perhaps assigned TRBD1 or TRBD2 (5 bases each). CDR3 length equals 13 residues. V was shortened by 5 bases and J by 4 bases, with 11 bases between the two germline ends. Germline V gene sequence: CDR1 MNHEY, CDR2 SMNVEV (reference sequence). CDR3 DNA: TGTGCCAGCAGTCCTCCAGGGAGAGAGACCCAGTACTTC. This translates into CASSPPGRETQYF.

The V and J genes are TRBV6-5 and TRBJ2-1; TRBD2 matches at 11 bases. Germline-derived CDR1 and CDR2 are MNHEY and SVGAGI. The CDR3 loop spans 19 amino acids. V gave up 2 bases and J gave up 1 base; unmatched junction bases: 10. The CDR3 bases are TGTGCCAGCAGTTACGGCGGAACTAGCGGGAGATGGTCCTACAATGAGCAGTTCTTC. Translated: CASSYGGTSGRWSYNEQFF.

The CDR3 reads CASQAGGYEQYF. In DNA form, the CDR3 reads TGTGCCAGCCAGGCCGGGGGCTACGAGCAGTACTTC. J is TRBJ2-7 and V is TRBV6-1; a possible D gene is TRBD2 (6 bases). The CDR3 extends over 12 amino acids. V gave up 8 bases and J gave up 3 bases, with 11 bases separating them. Germline V CDR1 and CDR2: MNHNS, SASEGT.

The rearrangement uses TRBV20-1 and TRBJ2-7; D may match TRBD1 or TRBD2 (5 bases each). CDR1 and CDR2 (germline): DFQATT, SNEGSKA (reference sequence). This CDR3 is 13 amino acids long. V gave up 6 bases and J gave up 2 bases, with 14 bases separating them. Written as DNA, the CDR3 is TGCAGTGCCGGGGACCCACTCACCTACGAGCAGTACTTC. This gives the protein CSAGDPLTYEQYF.

This clonotype was found a few times. The V and J genes are TRBV5-4 and TRBJ1-2; D unresolved. The CDR3 has 12 residues. V lost 0 bases to trimming and J lost 5 bases, with 5 bases between them. The germline CDR1 and CDR2 sequences are SGHNT and YYREEE (reference sequence). The CDR3 loop is CASSLDGYGYTF. DNA of the CDR3: TGTGCCAGCAGCTTGGATGGATATGGCTACACCTTC. The full variable domain, its missing parts supplied by reference TRBV5-4 and TRBJ1-2, is ETGVTQSPTHLIKTRGQQVTLRCSSQSGHNTVSWYQQALGQGPQFIFQYYREEENGRGNFPPRFSGLQFPNYSSELNVNALELDDSALYLCASSLDGYGYTFGSGTRLTVV.

The rearrangement joins TRBV7-9 to TRBJ2-3, with D perhaps assigned TRBD1 or TRBD2 (7 bases each). Germline V lookup: CDR1 SEHNR, CDR2 FQNEAQ (reference sequence). Trimming took 4 bases from V and 3 from J, leaving 20 bases between them. The CDR3 contains 17 residues. CDR3 residues: CASSSRGLGRATDTQYF. Here the CDR3 DNA reads TGTGCCAGCAGCTCTAGGGGGCTTGGGAGGGCGACAGATACGCAGTATTTT.

The V call is TRBV7-9, the J call TRBJ1-1; D is ambiguous. The germline V and J ends were trimmed by 1 base and 0 bases, with 9 bases remaining between them. The germline V gene encodes CDR1 SEHNR and CDR2 FQNEAQ (reference sequence). There are 15 residues in the CDR3. CDR3 in amino acids: CASSLVIRVNTEAFF. CDR3 DNA sequence: TGTGCCAGCAGCTTAGTCATAAGGGTGAACACTGAAGCTTTCTTT. The whole variable domain, filled in from reference TRBV7-9 and TRBJ1-1, reads DTGVSQNPRHKITKRGQNVTFRCDPISEHNRLYWYRQTLGQGPEFLTYFQNEAQLEKSRLLSDRFSAERPKGSFSTLEIQRTEQGDSAMYLCASSLVIRVNTEAFFGQGTRLTVV.

This chain joins TRBV4-3 and TRBJ2-5; 7 bases fit TRBD1. The CDR3 runs to 15 residues. CDR1 LGHNA and CDR2 YSLEER come from the germline V gene. V lost 4 bases, J lost 5 bases, and 10 bases stayed unmatched. The chain's CDR3 is CASSLTGLRGETQYF. The CDR3 nucleotides are TGCGCCAGCAGCCTGACAGGGTTGAGAGGGGAGACCCAGTACTTC.

This chain connects TRBV6-2 or TRBV6-3 to TRBJ2-7; maybe TRBD2 (6 bases). CDR3 length equals 13 residues. Germline loops: CDR1 MNHEY, CDR2 SVGEGT. The V gene lost 0 bases and the J gene lost 6 bases, with 9 bases spanning the gap. Here the CDR3 DNA reads TGTGCCAGCAGTTACTCTCACGGGGGCGAGCAGTACTTC. Translated: CASSYSHGGEQYF.

This chain uses TRBV6-2 or TRBV6-3 with TRBJ2-6; D remains unclear. CDR1 is MNHEY, CDR2 SVGEGT, per germline. V was trimmed by 0 bases and J by 0 bases, leaving 6 bases between them. This CDR3 contains 16 residues. The CDR3 spells CASSYSISSGANVLTF. CDR3 DNA: TGTGCCAGCAGTTACTCGATAAGCTCTGGGGCCAACGTCCTGACTTTC.

The rearrangement uses TRBV5-1 and TRBJ2-7; no clear D. Germline CDR1 SGHRS, CDR2 YFSETQ. The CDR3 is 15 amino acids. The V and J ends lost 2 bases and 6 bases respectively, with 18 bases between them. Here the CDR3 DNA reads TGCGCCAGCAGCTTAATACAGAGTCTCCCTCGCGAGCAGTACTTC. Its translation: CASSLIQSLPREQYF.

This clonotype was counted only a few times. The chain links TRBV11-3 to TRBJ2-7; the D call may be TRBD1 or TRBD2 (5 bases each). The CDR3 consists of 14 residues. Germline loops: CDR1 SGHNT, CDR2 YENEEA. V lost 5 bases to trimming and J lost 1 base, with 12 bases between them. CDR3 sequence (DNA): TGTGCCAGCAGCCCCCGGGACCGGTCCTACGAGCAGTACTTC. Amino acid sequence: CASSPRDRSYEQYF.

The chain is built from TRBV15 and TRBJ2-5, with D perhaps TRBD2 (7 bases). CDR1 is LNHNV and CDR2 is YYDKDF in the germline V gene (reference sequence). The CDR3 contains 13 residues. Trimming shortened V by 8 bases and J by 10 bases, and 20 bases separated the two germline ends. CDR3 sequence: CATAQHREGIQYF. CDR3 bases: TGTGCCACCGCTCAGCACAGGGAGGGGATCCAGTACTTC.